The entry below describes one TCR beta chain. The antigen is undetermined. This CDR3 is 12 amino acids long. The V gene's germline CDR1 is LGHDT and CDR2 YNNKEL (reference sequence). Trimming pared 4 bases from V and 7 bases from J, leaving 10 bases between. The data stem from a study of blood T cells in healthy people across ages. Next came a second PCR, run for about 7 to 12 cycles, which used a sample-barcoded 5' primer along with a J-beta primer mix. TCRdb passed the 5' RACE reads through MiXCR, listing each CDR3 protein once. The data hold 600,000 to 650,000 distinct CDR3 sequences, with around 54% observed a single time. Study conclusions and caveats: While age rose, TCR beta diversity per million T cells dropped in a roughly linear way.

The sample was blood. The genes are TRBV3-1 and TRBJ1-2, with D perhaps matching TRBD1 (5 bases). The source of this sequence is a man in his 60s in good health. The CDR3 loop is CASSPAGSGYTF. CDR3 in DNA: TGTGCCAGCAGCCCCGCAGGGAGTGGCTACACCTTC.